The 5 T cell receptor beta chains below come from one sample, sequenced in a study of cytomegalovirus exposure and HLA in healthy donors. The study ran its PCR with 60 Vbeta and 13 Jbeta primers. TCRdb's copy holds only in-frame clones and misses some; the assay was immunoSEQ multiplex PCR. This sample has 100,000 to 150,000 clones; less than 80% occur once, and the top ten carry around 4%. Sequencing input: PBMCs. The receptor set was obtained from a man in his forties or fifties in good health and CMV-seropositive.

The rearrangement joins TRBV15 to TRBJ2-3; 8 bases map to TRBD2. CDR1 LNHNV and CDR2 YYDKDF come from the germline V gene (reference sequence). The junction had 10 bases not matched to a gene; V was cut back by 3 bases and J by 5 bases. This CDR3 is built from 16 residues. CDR3 sequence (DNA): TGTGCCACCAGCAGGGATCTTGCGGGGGGAGGAGATACGCAGTATTTT. Its translation is CATSRDLAGGGDTQYF.

The chain employs TRBV6-5 and TRBJ1-2; D is ambiguous. V was cut by 8 bases and J by 5 bases, with 12 bases left in between. The CDR3 extends over 12 amino acids. Germline V gene lookup returns CDR1 MNHEY and CDR2 SVGAGI. CDR3 sequence reads: CASSVEGYGYTF. CDR3 coding DNA: TGTGCCAGCTCCGTTGAGGGTTATGGCTACACCTTC.

The rearrangement joins TRBV19 to TRBJ2-7; a possible D gene is TRBD1 (5 bases). Per germline, CDR1 LNHDA and CDR2 SQIVND (reference sequence). The CDR3 has 11 residues. V gave up 4 bases and J gave up 6 bases, with 7 bases separating them. Written as DNA, the CDR3 is TGTGCCAGTAGTACAGGGCTCGAGCAGTACTTC. This sequence encodes CASSTGLEQYF.

The chain uses TRBV7-2 and TRBJ2-5; D not resolved. V lost 6 bases and J 4 bases, leaving 9 bases between the germline ends. The germline V gene encodes CDR1 SGHTA and CDR2 FQGNSA. The CDR3 extends over 12 amino acids. In DNA, the CDR3 is TGTGCCAGCAGAACCGAGGCAGAGACCCAGTACTTC. It is translated as CASRTEAETQYF.

The chain joins TRBV28 to TRBJ2-5, with D possibly matching TRBD2 (6 bases). Germline V gene sequence: CDR1 MDHEN, CDR2 SYDVKM. The ends were cut back, 9 bases at V and 5 bases at J, with 16 bases in the middle. The CDR3 length is 13 residues. CDR3 nucleotide sequence: TGTGCCAGTGGACGGGGAGGTCAGGAGACCCAGTACTTC. It yields the protein CASGRGGQETQYF.